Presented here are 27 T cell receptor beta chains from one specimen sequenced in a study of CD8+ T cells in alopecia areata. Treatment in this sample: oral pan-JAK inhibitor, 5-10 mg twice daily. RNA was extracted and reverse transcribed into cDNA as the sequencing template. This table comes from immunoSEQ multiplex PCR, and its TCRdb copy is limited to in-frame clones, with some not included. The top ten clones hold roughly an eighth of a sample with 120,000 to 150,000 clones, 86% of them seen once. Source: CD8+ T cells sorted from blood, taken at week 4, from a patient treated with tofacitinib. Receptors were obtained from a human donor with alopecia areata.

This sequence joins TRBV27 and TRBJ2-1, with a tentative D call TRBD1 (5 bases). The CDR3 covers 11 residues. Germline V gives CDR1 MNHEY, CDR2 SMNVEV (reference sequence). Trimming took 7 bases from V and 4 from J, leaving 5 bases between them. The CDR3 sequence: CASTGYNEQFF. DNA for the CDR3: TGTGCCAGCACAGGGTACAATGAGCAGTTCTTC.

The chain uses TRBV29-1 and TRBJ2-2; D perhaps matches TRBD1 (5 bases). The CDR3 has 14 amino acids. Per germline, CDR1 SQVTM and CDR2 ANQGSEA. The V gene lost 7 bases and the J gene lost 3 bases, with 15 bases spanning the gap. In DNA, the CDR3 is TGCAGCGCCGAGGTACCCAGGGACACCGGGGAGCTGTTTTTT. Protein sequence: CSAEVPRDTGELFF.

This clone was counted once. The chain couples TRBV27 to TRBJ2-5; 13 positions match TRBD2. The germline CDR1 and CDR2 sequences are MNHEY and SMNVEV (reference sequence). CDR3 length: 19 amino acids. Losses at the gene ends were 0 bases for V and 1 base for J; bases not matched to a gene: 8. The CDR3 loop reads CASSLSETGLAGFQETQYF. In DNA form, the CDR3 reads TGTGCCAGCAGTTTATCTGAGACGGGACTAGCGGGATTCCAAGAGACCCAGTACTTC.

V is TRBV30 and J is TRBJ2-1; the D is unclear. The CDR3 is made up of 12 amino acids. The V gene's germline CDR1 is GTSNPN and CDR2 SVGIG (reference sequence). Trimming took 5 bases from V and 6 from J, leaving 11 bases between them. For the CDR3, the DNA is TGTGCCTGGGGGTGGGGATTCAATGAGCAGTTCTTC. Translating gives CAWGWGFNEQFF.

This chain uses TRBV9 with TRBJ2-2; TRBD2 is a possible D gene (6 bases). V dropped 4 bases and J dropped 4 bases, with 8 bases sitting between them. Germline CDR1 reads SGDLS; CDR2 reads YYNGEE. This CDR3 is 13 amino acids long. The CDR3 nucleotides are TGTGCCAGCAGCTTGGGGGGCACCGGGGAGCTGTTTTTT. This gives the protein CASSLGGTGELFF.

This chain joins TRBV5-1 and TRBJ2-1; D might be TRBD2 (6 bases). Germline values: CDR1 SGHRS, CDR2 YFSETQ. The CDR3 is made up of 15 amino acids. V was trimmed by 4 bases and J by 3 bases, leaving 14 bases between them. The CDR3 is CASSISGGIYNEQFF. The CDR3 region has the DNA TGCGCCAGCAGCATTAGCGGAGGAATCTACAATGAGCAGTTCTTC.

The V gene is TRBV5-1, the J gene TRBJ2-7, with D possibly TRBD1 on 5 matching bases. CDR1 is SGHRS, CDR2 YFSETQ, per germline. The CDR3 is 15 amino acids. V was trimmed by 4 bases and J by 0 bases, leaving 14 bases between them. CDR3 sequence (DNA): TGCGCCAGCAGCCCAGCGCAGGGAATCTCCTACGAGCAGTACTTC. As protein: CASSPAQGISYEQYF.

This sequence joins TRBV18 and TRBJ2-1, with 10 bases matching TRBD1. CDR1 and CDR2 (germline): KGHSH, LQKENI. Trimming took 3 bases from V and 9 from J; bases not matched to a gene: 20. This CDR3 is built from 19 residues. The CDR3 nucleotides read TGTGCCAGCTCACCCCGGGACAGGGGCCTGACTACGGAAATTGTTGAGCAGTTCTTC. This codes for CASSPRDRGLTTEIVEQFF.

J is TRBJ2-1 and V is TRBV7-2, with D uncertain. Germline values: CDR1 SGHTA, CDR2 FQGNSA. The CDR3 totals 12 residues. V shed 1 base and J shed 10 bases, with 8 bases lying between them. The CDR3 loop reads CASSLGPLEQFF. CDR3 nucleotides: TGTGCCAGCAGCTTAGGACCCCTGGAGCAGTTCTTC.

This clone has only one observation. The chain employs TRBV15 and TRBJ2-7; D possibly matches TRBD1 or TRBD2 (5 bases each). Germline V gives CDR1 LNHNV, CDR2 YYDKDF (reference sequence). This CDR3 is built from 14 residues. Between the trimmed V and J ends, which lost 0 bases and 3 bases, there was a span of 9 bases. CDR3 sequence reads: CATSRDHGGYEQYF. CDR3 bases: TGTGCCACCAGCAGAGATCATGGGGGCTACGAGCAGTACTTC.

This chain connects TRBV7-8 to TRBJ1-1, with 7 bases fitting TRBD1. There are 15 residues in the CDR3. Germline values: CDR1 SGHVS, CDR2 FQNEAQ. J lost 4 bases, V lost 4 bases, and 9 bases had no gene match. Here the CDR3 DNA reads TGTGCCAGCAGCTCTTACCCGGGACAGATCACTGAAGCTTTCTTT. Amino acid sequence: CASSSYPGQITEAFF.

DNA of the CDR3: TGCGCCAGCAGCCACCTAGTAGCGGGAGAAGGGAGGGCCTACGAGCAGTACTTC. Translation gives CASSHLVAGEGRAYEQYF. This chain connects TRBV4-1 to TRBJ2-7, with 9 bases fitting TRBD2. V trimming: 3 bases; J trimming: 2 bases; junction bases outside the gene matches: 14. The CDR3 runs 18 residues. Per germline, CDR1 MGHRA and CDR2 YSYEKL.

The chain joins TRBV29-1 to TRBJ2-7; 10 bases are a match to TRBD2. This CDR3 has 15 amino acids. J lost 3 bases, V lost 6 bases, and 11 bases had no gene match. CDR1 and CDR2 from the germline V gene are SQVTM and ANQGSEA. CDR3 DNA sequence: TGCAGCGTCATCGGGGGGAGCGGGAGGGACTACGAGCAGTACTTC. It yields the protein CSVIGGSGRDYEQYF.

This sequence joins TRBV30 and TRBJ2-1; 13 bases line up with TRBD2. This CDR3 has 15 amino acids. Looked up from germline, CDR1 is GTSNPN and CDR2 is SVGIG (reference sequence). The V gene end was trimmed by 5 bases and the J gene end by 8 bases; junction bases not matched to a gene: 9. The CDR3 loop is CAWALTSGGADEQFF. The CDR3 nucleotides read TGTGCCTGGGCCCTCACTAGCGGGGGGGCGGATGAGCAGTTCTTC.

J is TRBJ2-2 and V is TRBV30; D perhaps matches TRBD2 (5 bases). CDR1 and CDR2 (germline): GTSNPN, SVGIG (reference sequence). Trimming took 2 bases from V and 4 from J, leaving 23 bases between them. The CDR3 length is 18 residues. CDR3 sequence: CAWSTEGGPTKGTGELFF. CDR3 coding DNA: TGTGCCTGGAGTACCGAGGGCGGGCCTACCAAGGGCACCGGGGAGCTGTTTTTT. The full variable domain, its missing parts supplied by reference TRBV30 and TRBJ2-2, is SQTIHQWPATLVQPVGSPLSLECTVEGTSNPNLYWYRQAAGRGLQLLFYSVGIGQISSEVPQNLSASRPQDRQFILSSKKLLLSDSGFYLCAWSTEGGPTKGTGELFFGEGSRLTVL.

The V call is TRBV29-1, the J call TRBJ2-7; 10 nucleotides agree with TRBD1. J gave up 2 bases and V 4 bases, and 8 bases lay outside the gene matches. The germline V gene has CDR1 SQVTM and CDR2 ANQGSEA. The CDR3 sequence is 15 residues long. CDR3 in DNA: TGCAGCGTTGTTTGGGTGGACAGGGGGGCCTACGAGCAGTACTTC. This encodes CSVVWVDRGAYEQYF.

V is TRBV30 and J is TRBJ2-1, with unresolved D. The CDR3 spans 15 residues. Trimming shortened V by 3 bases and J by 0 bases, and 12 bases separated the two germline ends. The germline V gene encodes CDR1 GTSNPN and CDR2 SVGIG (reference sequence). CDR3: CAWRADTSSYNEQFF. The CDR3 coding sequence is TGTGCCTGGAGGGCCGACACGAGCTCCTACAATGAGCAGTTCTTC.

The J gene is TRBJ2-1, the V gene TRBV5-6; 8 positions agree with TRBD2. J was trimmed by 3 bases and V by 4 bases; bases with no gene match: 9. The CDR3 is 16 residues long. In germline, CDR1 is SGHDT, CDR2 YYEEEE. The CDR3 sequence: CASSLPGAGDYNEQFF. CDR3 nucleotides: TGTGCCAGCAGCCTCCCCGGAGCGGGGGACTACAATGAGCAGTTCTTC.

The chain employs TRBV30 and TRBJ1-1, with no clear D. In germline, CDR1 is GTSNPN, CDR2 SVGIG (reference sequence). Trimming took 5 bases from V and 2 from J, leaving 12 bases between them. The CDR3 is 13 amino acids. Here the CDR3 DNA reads TGTGCCTGGGGGATCACAGTTAACACTGAAGCTTTCTTT. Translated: CAWGITVNTEAFF.

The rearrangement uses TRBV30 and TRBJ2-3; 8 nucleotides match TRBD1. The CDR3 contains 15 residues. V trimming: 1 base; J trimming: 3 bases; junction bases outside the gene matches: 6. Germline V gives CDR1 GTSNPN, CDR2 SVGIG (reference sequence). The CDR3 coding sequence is TGTGCCTGGAGTGGGACAGGGCGCTCGACAGATACGCAGTATTTT. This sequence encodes CAWSGTGRSTDTQYF.

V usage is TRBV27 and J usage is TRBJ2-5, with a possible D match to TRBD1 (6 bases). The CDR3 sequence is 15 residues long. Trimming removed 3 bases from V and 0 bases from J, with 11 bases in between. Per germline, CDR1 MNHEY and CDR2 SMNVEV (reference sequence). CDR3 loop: CASSFGGQHQETQYF. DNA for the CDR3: TGTGCCAGCAGTTTTGGAGGACAGCACCAAGAGACCCAGTACTTC.

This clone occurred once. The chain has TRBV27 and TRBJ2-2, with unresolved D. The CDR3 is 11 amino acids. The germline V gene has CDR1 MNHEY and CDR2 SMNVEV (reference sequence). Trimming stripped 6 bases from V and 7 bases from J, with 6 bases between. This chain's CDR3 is CASSFHGELFF. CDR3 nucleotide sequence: TGTGCCAGCAGCTTCCACGGGGAGCTGTTTTTT.

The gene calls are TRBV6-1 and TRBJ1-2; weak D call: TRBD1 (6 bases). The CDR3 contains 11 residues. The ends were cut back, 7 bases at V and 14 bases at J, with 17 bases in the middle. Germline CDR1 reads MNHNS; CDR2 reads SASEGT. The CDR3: CASTDGQLLTF. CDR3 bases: TGTGCCAGCACCGACGGACAGCTCTTAACCTTC.

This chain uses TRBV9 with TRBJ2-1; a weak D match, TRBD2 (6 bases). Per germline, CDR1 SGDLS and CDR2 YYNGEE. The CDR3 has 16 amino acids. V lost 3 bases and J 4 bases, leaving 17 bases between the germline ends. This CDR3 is CASSEGRREQYNEQFF. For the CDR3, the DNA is TGTGCCAGCAGCGAGGGGAGACGGGAGCAATACAATGAGCAGTTCTTC.

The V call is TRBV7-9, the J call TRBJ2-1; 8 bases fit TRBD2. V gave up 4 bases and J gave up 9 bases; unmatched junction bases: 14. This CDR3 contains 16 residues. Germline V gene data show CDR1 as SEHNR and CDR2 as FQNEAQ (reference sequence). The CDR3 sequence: CASSYVTSASLSEQFF. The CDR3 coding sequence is TGTGCCAGCAGCTACGTGACTAGCGCGTCCCTATCTGAGCAGTTCTTC.

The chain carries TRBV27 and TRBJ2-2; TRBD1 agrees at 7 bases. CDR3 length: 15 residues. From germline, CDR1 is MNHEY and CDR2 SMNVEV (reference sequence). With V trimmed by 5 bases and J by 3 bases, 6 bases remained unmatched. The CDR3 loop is CASSTGQRDTGELFF. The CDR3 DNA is TGTGCCAGCAGTACGGGACAGAGGGACACCGGGGAGCTGTTTTTT.

In DNA form, the CDR3 reads TGTGCCAGCAGTTACTCGATCTCTTATGAGCAGTTCTTC. Protein: CASSYSISYEQFF. This chain uses TRBV6-5 with TRBJ2-1; D uncertain. V lost 0 bases and J 8 bases, leaving 8 bases between the germline ends. CDR3 length equals 13 residues. Germline V gene sequence: CDR1 MNHEY, CDR2 SVGAGI.